The next 23 T cell receptor beta chains were all read from a single sample in a study of cytomegalovirus exposure and HLA in healthy donors. A multiplex PCR was run with 60 Vbeta primers and 13 Jbeta primers. The data were produced by immunoSEQ multiplex PCR, yet TCRdb's version contains in-frame clones alone and is incomplete. Among tens of thousands of clones, about 80% were seen once, and the ten largest hold 2.5% to 3.5%. The sequenced sample was PBMCs. These receptors all come from a man over 45 in good health and CMV-seronegative.

This chain joins TRBV7-9 and TRBJ1-2; D possibly corresponds to TRBD1 (6 bases). The CDR3 covers 15 residues. Germline V gene data show CDR1 as SEHNR and CDR2 as FQNEAQ (reference sequence). Trimming cost V 5 bases and J 3 bases, with 16 bases left between them. CDR3 nucleotide sequence: TGTGCCAGCAGCCCAGGGGCAGGGGAGTACTATGGCTACACCTTC. This gives the protein CASSPGAGEYYGYTF. Full variable domain (outside the CDR3, taken from reference TRBV7-9 and TRBJ1-2): DTGVSQNPRHKITKRGQNVTFRCDPISEHNRLYWYRQTLGQGPEFLTYFQNEAQLEKSRLLSDRFSAERPKGSFSTLEIQRTEQGDSAMYLCASSPGAGEYYGYTFGSGTRLTVV.

V and J are TRBV7-2 and TRBJ1-2, with TRBD1 identical over 11 bases. The CDR3 has 15 amino acids. Germline CDR1 SGHTA, CDR2 FQGNSA. The V and J ends lost 3 bases and 7 bases, in that order; junction bases with no gene match: 7. The CDR3 sequence is CASSFKGQGVSGYTF. For the CDR3, the DNA is TGTGCCAGCAGCTTTAAGGGACAGGGGGTATCTGGCTACACCTTC. The full variable domain, completed using reference TRBV7-2 and TRBJ1-2, is GAGVSQSPSNKVTEKGKDVELRCDPISGHTALYWYRQSLGQGLEFLIYFQGNSAPDKSGLPSDRFSAERTGGSVSTLTIQRTQQEDSAVYLCASSFKGQGVSGYTFGSGTRLTVV.

This chain connects TRBV5-4 to TRBJ1-2; the D gene is possibly TRBD1 (6 bases). V was pared by 3 bases and J by 5 bases, with 17 bases between. The CDR3 is 15 amino acids. Germline CDR1 is SGHNT and CDR2 is YYREEE (reference sequence). CDR3 bases: TGTGCCAGCAGCTGGGACGCAGGACAGCAGTATGGCTACACCTTC. Amino acids: CASSWDAGQQYGYTF.

The chain couples TRBV19 to TRBJ1-4, with D unclear. There are 14 residues in the CDR3. The V and J ends lost 1 base and 3 bases respectively, with 6 bases between them. Germline-derived CDR1 and CDR2 are LNHDA and SQIVND (reference sequence). CDR3 DNA sequence: TGTGCCAGTAGTATAGTGGGCCCTAATGAAAAACTGTTTTTT. Encoded protein: CASSIVGPNEKLFF.

The V gene is TRBV11-2, the J gene TRBJ1-6; D not certain. Trimming shortened V by 5 bases and J by 0 bases, and 14 bases separated the two germline ends. CDR1 and CDR2 (germline): SGHAT, FQNNGV. The CDR3 is 17 residues long. The CDR3: CASSLSGPSSYNSPLHF. In nucleotides, the CDR3 is TGTGCCAGCAGCCTAAGTGGGCCGAGCTCCTATAATTCACCCCTCCACTTT.

V and J are TRBV7-3 and TRBJ2-1, with 7 nucleotides matching TRBD2. This CDR3 spans 15 amino acids. Germline V gene lookup returns CDR1 SGHTA and CDR2 FQGTGA. With 0 bases clipped from V and 9 bases from J, the junction kept 8 bases outside the gene matches. The CDR3 here is CASSLTSVGRGEQFF. CDR3 nucleotide sequence: TGTGCCAGCAGCTTAACGTCGGTAGGGAGGGGTGAGCAGTTCTTC.

The V and J genes are TRBV5-6 and TRBJ2-3; 8 positions agree with TRBD1. The germline gives CDR1 SGHDT, CDR2 YYEEEE. This CDR3 spans 15 amino acids. V was pared by 4 bases and J by 5 bases, with 9 bases of the junction left unmatched. CDR3 nucleotides: TGTGCCAGCAGCACACCAGGGGGCTTTGGAGATACGCAGTATTTT. Translation: CASSTPGGFGDTQYF.

The chain couples TRBV5-6 to TRBJ2-3; possible D gene TRBD1, 5 bases. Looked up from germline, CDR1 is SGHDT and CDR2 is YYEEEE. The CDR3 has 14 residues. V was cut by 6 bases and J by 2 bases, with 13 bases left in between. CDR3: CASKQAPSTDTQYF. The CDR3 DNA reads as TGTGCCAGCAAACAGGCCCCTTCCACAGATACGCAGTATTTT.

The chain is built from TRBV27 and TRBJ1-3; D remains unclear. Trimming pared 6 bases from V and 0 bases from J, leaving 9 bases between. The CDR3 is 14 residues long. Germline CDR1 and CDR2: MNHEY and SMNVEV (reference sequence). The CDR3: CASSINYSGNTIYF. DNA of the CDR3: TGTGCCAGCAGCATCAACTACTCTGGAAACACCATATATTTT.

The rearrangement links TRBV9 to TRBJ2-3; 7 positions match TRBD1. V gave up 4 bases and J gave up 4 bases; unmatched junction bases: 3. Germline V CDR1 and CDR2: SGDLS, YYNGEE. This CDR3 contains 13 residues. In DNA, the CDR3 is TGTGCCAGCAGCTCAACAGGGGCAGATACGCAGTATTTT. It translates to CASSSTGADTQYF. The whole variable domain, filled in from reference TRBV9 and TRBJ2-3, reads DSGVTQTPKHLITATGQRVTLRCSPRSGDLSVYWYQQSLDQGLQFLIQYYNGEERAKGNILERFSAQQFPDLHSELNLSSLELGDSALYFCASSSTGADTQYFGPGTRLTVL.

The rearrangement links TRBV10-1 to TRBJ1-2, with 8 bases matching TRBD1. The CDR3 covers 14 residues. The germline V gene encodes CDR1 WNHNN and CDR2 SYGVQD (reference sequence). V lost 11 bases and J lost 0; bases outside the gene matches: 8. CDR3 amino acids: CAPEQGVANYGYTF. CDR3 coding DNA: TGCGCCCCAGAACAGGGGGTAGCTAACTATGGCTACACCTTC.

The chain carries TRBV5-1 and TRBJ1-5, with D hard to call. V lost 1 base and J 5 bases, leaving 13 bases between the germline ends. Germline lookup yields CDR1 SGHRS and CDR2 YFSETQ. This CDR3 is built from 15 residues. CDR3 sequence: CASSLTAGNYQPQHF. The CDR3 DNA reads as TGCGCCAGCAGCTTGACGGCAGGCAACTATCAGCCCCAGCATTTT. The full variable domain, with the rest looked up from reference TRBV5-1 and TRBJ1-5, is KAGVTQTPRYLIKTRGQQVTLSCSPISGHRSVSWYQQTPGQGLQFLFEYFSETQRNKGNFPGRFSGRQFSNSRSEMNVSTLELGDSALYLCASSLTAGNYQPQHFGDGTRLSIL.

The genes are TRBV7-9 and TRBJ1-2; 9 nucleotides line up with TRBD1. There are 16 residues in the CDR3. Germline V gives CDR1 SEHNR, CDR2 FQNEAQ (reference sequence). The J segment lost 4 bases and the V segment lost 5 bases, leaving 11 bases of the junction unmatched. CDR3 in amino acids: CASSNGGTGWIYGYTF. In DNA, the CDR3 is TGTGCCAGCAGCAATGGAGGGACAGGGTGGATCTATGGCTACACCTTC.

V gene TRBV4-1 combines with J gene TRBJ1-5, with 12 bases matching TRBD1. The V gene's germline CDR1 is MGHRA and CDR2 YSYEKL. The CDR3 sequence is 17 residues long. V lost 1 base, J lost 3 bases, and 4 bases stayed unmatched. CDR3 DNA sequence: TGCGCCAGCAGCCAAGCCGGGACAGGGGGCGTCAATCAGCCCCAGCATTTT. As protein: CASSQAGTGGVNQPQHF.

This clone has more than one count but fewer than ten. The rearrangement joins TRBV6-5 to TRBJ2-7; 10 bases map to TRBD1. After removal of 5 bases from V and 5 bases from J, the junction contained 6 bases not matched to a gene. The CDR3 is made up of 14 amino acids. CDR1 MNHEY and CDR2 SVGAGI come from the germline V gene. CDR3 bases: TGTGCCAGCAGTGCAGACAGGGGGCTCAACGAGCAGTACTTC. Its protein product is CASSADRGLNEQYF.

The chain recombines TRBV9 with TRBJ1-1; 10 bases match TRBD1. V dropped 3 bases and J dropped 7; count of bases not matched to a gene: 9. Germline CDR1 and CDR2: SGDLS and YYNGEE. The CDR3 runs to 15 residues. DNA of the CDR3: TGTGCCAGCAGCGCGGGACAGGGGAGGAGGAGTGAAGCTTTCTTT. Encoded protein: CASSAGQGRRSEAFF.

The genes are TRBV28 and TRBJ1-5; possibly TRBD1 for D (5 bases). CDR1 is MDHEN and CDR2 is SYDVKM in the germline V gene. Trimming took off 3 bases at V and 0 bases at J, with 15 bases between the two ends. This CDR3 is built from 17 residues. The CDR3 protein is CASSLVQGTYSNQPQHF. CDR3 in DNA: TGTGCCAGCAGTTTGGTCCAGGGAACCTATAGCAATCAGCCCCAGCATTTT. The entire variable domain, with the rest obtained from reference TRBV28 and TRBJ1-5, is as follows: DVKVTQSSRYLVKRTGEKVFLECVQDMDHENMFWYRQDPGLGLRLIYFSYDVKMKEKGDIPEGYSVSREKKERFSLILESASTNQTSMYLCASSLVQGTYSNQPQHFGDGTRLSIL.

V and J are TRBV9 and TRBJ2-7, with TRBD2 identical over 8 bases. There are 15 residues in the CDR3. CDR1 and CDR2 from the germline V gene are SGDLS and YYNGEE. V was pared by 3 bases and J by 1 base, with 6 bases of the junction left unmatched. Written as DNA, the CDR3 is TGTGCCAGCAGCGCCTTTAGCGGGGAGTCCTACGAGCAGTACTTC. It specifies CASSAFSGESYEQYF.

This clone was seen a handful of times. The V gene is TRBV4-1, the J gene TRBJ2-7; 8 bases agree with TRBD2. V shed 2 bases and J 3 bases; nucleotides not matched to a gene: 6. The CDR3 runs to 15 residues. From germline, CDR1 is MGHRA and CDR2 YSYEKL. The CDR3 coding sequence is TGCGCCAGCAGCCAAACTCGCGGGGGGTACTACGAGCAGTACTTC. This translates into CASSQTRGGYYEQYF.

The rearrangement links TRBV7-9 to TRBJ2-2, with no clear D. Trimming shortened V by 5 bases and J by 4 bases, and 8 bases separated the two germline ends. The CDR3 sequence is 13 residues long. CDR1 SEHNR and CDR2 FQNEAQ come from the germline V gene (reference sequence). In DNA, the CDR3 is TGTGCCAGCAGCCTGACAAGCACCGGGGAGCTGTTTTTT. Protein product: CASSLTSTGELFF. The whole variable domain, filled in from reference TRBV7-9 and TRBJ2-2, reads DTGVSQNPRHKITKRGQNVTFRCDPISEHNRLYWYRQTLGQGPEFLTYFQNEAQLEKSRLLSDRFSAERPKGSFSTLEIQRTEQGDSAMYLCASSLTSTGELFFGEGSRLTVL.

This clone was detected a few times. The chain employs TRBV5-1 and TRBJ1-1; the match to TRBD1 covers 8 bases. The CDR3 totals 16 residues. J lost 6 bases, V lost 0 bases, and 10 bases had no gene match. Germline V gives CDR1 SGHRS, CDR2 YFSETQ. CDR3 nucleotide sequence: TGCGCCAGCAGCTTGGTTGGCTCAACAGGGGGATCTGAAGCTTTCTTT. Encoded protein: CASSLVGSTGGSEAFF.

The chain combines TRBV28 with TRBJ2-7; D is perhaps TRBD2 (6 bases). CDR3 size: 14 residues. V shed 5 bases and J shed 0 bases, with 11 bases lying between them. Germline CDR1 reads MDHEN; CDR2 reads SYDVKM. The CDR3 DNA reads as TGTGCCAGCAGTACCAGCGGGTCCTCCTACGAGCAGTACTTC. This sequence encodes CASSTSGSSYEQYF.

The V call is TRBV7-8, the J call TRBJ2-5, with D tentatively TRBD2 (5 bases). Germline V gene sequence: CDR1 SGHVS, CDR2 FQNEAQ. V was shortened by 5 bases and J by 0 bases, with 10 bases between the two germline ends. CDR3 length equals 14 residues. The DNA for the CDR3 is TGTGCCAGCAGCCCACAGCGGTACCAAGAGACCCAGTACTTC. Translating gives CASSPQRYQETQYF. The variable domain in full, with the rest retrieved from reference TRBV7-8 and TRBJ2-5, is GAGVSQSPRYKVAKRGQDVALRCDPISGHVSLFWYQQALGQGPEFLTYFQNEAQLDKSGLPSDRFFAERPEGSVSTLKIQRTQQEDSAVYLCASSPQRYQETQYFGPGTRLLVL.